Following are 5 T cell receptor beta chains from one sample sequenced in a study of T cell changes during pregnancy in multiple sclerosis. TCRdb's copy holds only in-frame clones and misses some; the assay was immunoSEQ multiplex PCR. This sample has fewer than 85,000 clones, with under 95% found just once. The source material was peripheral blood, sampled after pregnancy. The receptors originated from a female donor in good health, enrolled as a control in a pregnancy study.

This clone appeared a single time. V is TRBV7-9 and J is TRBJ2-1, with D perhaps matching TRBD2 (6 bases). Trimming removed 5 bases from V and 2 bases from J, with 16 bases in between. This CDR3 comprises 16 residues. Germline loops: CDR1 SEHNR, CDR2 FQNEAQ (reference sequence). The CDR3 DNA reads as TGTGCCAGCAGCCTATTTCGGGGGTCTCCCTACAATGAGCAGTTCTTC. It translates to CASSLFRGSPYNEQFF. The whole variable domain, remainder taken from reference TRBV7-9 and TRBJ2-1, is DTGVSQNPRHKITKRGQNVTFRCDPISEHNRLYWYRQTLGQGPEFLTYFQNEAQLEKSRLLSDRFSAERPKGSFSTLEIQRTEQGDSAMYLCASSLFRGSPYNEQFFGPGTRLTVL.

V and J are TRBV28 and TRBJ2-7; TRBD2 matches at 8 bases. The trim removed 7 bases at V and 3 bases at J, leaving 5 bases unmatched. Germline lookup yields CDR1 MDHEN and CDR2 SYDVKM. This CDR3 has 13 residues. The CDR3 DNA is TGTGCCAGCAATGAGGGGACTAGCTACGAGCAGTACTTC. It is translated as CASNEGTSYEQYF.

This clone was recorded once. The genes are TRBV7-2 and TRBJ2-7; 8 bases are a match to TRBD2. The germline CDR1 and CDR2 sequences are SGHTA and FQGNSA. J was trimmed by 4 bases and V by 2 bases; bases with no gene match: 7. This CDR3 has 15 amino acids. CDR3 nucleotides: TGTGCCAGCAGCTTAAACCGGGAGGGCCCATACGAGCAGTACTTC. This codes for CASSLNREGPYEQYF.

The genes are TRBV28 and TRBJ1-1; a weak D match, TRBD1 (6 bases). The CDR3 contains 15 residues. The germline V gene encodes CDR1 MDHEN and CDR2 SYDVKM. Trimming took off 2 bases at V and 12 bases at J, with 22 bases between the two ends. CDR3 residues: CASSLNLGGLDGTFF. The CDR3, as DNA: TGTGCCAGCAGTTTAAATCTAGGGGGTTTAGATGGTACTTTCTTT.

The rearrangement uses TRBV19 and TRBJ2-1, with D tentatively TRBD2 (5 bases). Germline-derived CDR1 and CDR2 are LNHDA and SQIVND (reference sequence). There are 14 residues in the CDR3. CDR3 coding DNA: TGTGCAGCGTCAAGCGGTAACTCCTACAATGAGCAGTTCTTC. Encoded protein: CAASSGNSYNEQFF.